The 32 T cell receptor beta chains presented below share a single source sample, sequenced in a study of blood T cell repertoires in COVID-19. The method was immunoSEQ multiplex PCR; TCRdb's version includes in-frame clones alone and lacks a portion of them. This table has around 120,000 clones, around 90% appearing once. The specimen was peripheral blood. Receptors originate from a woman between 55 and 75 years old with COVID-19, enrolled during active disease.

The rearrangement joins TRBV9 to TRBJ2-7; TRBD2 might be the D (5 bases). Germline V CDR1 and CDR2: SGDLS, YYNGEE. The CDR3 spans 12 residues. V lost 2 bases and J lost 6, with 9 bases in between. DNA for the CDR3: TGTGCCAGCAGCGTCTTCGGAGGCGAGCAGTACTTC. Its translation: CASSVFGGEQYF.

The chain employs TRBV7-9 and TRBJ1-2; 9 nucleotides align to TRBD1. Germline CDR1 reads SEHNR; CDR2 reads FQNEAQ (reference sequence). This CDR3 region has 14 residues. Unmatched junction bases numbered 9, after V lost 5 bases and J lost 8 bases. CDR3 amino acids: CASSPTGTGIGYTF. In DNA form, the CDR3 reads TGTGCCAGCAGCCCGACCGGGACAGGGATCGGCTACACCTTC.

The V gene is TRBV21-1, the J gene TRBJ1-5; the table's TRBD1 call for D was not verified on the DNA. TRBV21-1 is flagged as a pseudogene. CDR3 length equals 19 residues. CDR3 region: CASSKDPGRGRDSNQPQHF. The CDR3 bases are TGTGCCAGCAGCAAAGACCCAGGGCGCGGTAGAGACAGCAATCAGCCCCAGCATTTT.

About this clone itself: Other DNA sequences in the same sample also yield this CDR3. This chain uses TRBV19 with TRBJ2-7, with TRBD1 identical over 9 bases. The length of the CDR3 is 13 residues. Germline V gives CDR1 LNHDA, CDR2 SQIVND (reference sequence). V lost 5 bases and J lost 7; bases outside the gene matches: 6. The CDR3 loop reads CASSPGTGYEQYF. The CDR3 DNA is TGTGCCAGTAGTCCTGGGACAGGGTATGAGCAGTACTTC.

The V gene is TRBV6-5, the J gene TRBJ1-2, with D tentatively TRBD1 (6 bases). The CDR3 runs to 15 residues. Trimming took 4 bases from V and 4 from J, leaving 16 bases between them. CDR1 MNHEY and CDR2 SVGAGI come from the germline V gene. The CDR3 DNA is TGTGCCAGCAGTTTACCCGGGACACCACTCTATGGCTACACCTTC. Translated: CASSLPGTPLYGYTF.

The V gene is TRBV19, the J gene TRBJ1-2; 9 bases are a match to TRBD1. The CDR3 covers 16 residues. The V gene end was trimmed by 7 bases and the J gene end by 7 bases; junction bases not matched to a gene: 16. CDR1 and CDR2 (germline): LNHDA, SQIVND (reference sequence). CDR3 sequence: CASTPPGGTGLAGYTF. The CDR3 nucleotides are TGTGCCAGTACCCCCCCCGGCGGGACAGGGCTGGCTGGCTACACCTTC.

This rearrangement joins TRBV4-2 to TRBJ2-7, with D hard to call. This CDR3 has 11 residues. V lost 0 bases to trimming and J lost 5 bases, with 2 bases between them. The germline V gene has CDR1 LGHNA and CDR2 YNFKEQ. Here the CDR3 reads CASSQDNEQYF. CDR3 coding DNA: TGTGCCAGCAGCCAAGATAACGAGCAGTACTTC.

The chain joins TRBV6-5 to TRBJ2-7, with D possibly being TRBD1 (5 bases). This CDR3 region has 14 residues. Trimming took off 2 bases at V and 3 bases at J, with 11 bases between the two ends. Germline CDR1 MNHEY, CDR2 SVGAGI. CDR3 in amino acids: CASSYTRVNYEQYF. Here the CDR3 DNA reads TGTGCCAGCAGTTACACCAGGGTTAACTACGAGCAGTACTTC.

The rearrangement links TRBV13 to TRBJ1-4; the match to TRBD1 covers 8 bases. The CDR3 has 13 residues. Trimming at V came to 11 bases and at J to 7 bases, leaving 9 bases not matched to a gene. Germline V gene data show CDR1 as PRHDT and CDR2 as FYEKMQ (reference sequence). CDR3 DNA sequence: TGTGCCTCTCAGGCCGGACAGGGTGAAAAACTGTTTTTT. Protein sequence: CASQAGQGEKLFF.

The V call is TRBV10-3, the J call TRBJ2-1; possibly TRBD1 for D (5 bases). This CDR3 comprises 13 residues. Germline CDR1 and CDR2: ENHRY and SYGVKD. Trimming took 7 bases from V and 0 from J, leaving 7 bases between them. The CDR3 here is CAIKDSSYNEQFF. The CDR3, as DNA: TGTGCCATCAAAGACAGCTCCTACAATGAGCAGTTCTTC.

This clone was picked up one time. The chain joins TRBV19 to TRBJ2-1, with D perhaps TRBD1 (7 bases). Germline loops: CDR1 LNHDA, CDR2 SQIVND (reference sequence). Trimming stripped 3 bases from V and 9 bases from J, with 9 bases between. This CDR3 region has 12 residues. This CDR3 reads CASSIQGGEQFF. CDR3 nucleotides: TGTGCCAGTAGTATCCAGGGGGGTGAGCAGTTCTTC.

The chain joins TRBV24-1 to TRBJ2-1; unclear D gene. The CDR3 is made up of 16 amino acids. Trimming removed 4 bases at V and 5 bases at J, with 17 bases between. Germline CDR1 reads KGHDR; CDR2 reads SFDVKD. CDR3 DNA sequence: TGTGCCACCAGTGACACCAGGTCCCCCAAAAACAATGAGCAGTTCTTC. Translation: CATSDTRSPKNNEQFF.

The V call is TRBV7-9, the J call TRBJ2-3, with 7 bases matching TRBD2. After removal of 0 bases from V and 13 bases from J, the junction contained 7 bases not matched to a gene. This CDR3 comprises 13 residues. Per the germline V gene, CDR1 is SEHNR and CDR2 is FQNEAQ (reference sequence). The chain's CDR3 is CASSLAFDRGEYF. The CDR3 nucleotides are TGTGCCAGCAGCTTAGCGTTTGACCGGGGGGAGTATTTT.

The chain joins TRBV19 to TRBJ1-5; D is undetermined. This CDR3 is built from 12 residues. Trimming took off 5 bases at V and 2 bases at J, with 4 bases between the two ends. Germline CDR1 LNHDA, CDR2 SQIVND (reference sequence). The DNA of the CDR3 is TGTGCCAGTAGTTCTGGCAATCAGCCCCAGCATTTT. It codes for CASSSGNQPQHF.

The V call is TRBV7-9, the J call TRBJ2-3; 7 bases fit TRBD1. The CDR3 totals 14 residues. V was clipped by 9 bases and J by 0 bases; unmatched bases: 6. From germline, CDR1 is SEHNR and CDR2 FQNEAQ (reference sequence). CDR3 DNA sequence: TGTGCCAGTTCTACAGGGGCCAGCACAGATACGCAGTATTTT. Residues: CASSTGASTDTQYF.

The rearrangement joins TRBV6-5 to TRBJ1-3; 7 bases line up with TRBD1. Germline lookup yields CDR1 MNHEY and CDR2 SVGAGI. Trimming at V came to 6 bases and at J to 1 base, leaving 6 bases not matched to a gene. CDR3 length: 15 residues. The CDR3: CASRSETGSGNTIYF. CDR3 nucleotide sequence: TGTGCCAGCAGGTCGGAGACAGGGTCTGGAAACACCATATATTTT.

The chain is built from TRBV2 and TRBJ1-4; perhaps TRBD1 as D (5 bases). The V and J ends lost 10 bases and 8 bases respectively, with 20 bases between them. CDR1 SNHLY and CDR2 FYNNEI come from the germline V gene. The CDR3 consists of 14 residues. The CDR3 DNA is TGTGCCACCGCCGGCAGGGTCGCGGGGGAAAAACTGTTTTTT. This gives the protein CATAGRVAGEKLFF.

CDR3 residues: CASSPGQGVEKLFF. CDR3 in DNA: TGTGCCAGCAGCCCCGGACAGGGTGTAGAAAAACTGTTTTTT. The chain joins TRBV5-4 to TRBJ1-4; TRBD1 matches at 8 bases. J lost 8 bases, V lost 4 bases, and 7 bases had no gene match. The CDR3 covers 14 residues. CDR1 and CDR2 from the germline V gene are SGHNT and YYREEE (reference sequence).

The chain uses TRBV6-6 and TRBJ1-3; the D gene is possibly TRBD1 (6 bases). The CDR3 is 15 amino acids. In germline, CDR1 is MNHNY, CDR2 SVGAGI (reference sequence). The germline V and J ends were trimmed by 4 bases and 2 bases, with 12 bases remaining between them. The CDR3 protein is CASSSRGATGNTIYF. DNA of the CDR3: TGTGCCAGCAGTTCCCGGGGGGCTACTGGAAACACCATATATTTT.

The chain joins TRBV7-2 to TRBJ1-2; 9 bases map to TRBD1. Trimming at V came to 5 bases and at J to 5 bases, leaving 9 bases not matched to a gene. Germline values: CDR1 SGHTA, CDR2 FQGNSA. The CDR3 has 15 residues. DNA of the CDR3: TGTGCCAGCAGCGAGGGACAGGGAGGATCGTATGGCTACACCTTC. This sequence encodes CASSEGQGGSYGYTF. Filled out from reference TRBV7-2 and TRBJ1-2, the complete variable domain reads GAGVSQSPSNKVTEKGKDVELRCDPISGHTALYWYRQSLGQGLEFLIYFQGNSAPDKSGLPSDRFSAERTGGSVSTLTIQRTQQEDSAVYLCASSEGQGGSYGYTFGSGTRLTVV.

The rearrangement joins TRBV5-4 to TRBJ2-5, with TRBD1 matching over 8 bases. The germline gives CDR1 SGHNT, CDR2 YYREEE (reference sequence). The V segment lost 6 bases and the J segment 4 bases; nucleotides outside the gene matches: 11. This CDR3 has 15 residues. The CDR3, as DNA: TGTGCCAGCAACCAGGGGGCGTATAGTATAGAGACCCAGTACTTC. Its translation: CASNQGAYSIETQYF.

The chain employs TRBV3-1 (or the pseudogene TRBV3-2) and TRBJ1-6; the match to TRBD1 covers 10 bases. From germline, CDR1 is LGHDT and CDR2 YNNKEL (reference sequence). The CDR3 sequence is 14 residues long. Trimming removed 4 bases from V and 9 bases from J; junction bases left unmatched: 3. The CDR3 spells CASSPDRGGSPLHF. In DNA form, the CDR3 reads TGTGCCAGCAGCCCGGACAGGGGGGGTTCACCCCTCCACTTT.

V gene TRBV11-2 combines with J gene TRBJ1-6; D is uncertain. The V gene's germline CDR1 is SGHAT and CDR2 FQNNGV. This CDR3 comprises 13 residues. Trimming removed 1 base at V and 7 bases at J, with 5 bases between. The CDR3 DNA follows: TGTGCCAGCAGCTTAGGTCAGAATTCACCCCTCCACTTT. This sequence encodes CASSLGQNSPLHF.

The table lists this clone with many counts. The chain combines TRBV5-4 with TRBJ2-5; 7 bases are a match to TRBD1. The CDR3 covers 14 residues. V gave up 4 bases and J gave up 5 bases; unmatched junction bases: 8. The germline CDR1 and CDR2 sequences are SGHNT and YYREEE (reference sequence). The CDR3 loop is CASSPDRVQETQYF. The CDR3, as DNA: TGTGCCAGCAGCCCTGACAGGGTGCAGGAGACCCAGTACTTC.

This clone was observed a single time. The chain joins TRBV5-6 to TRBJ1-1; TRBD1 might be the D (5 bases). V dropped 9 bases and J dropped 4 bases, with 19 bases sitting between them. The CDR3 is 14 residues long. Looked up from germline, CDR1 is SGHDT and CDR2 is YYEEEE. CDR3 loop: CATKTQGLFTEAFF. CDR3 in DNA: TGTGCCACCAAAACCCAGGGATTATTCACTGAAGCTTTCTTT.

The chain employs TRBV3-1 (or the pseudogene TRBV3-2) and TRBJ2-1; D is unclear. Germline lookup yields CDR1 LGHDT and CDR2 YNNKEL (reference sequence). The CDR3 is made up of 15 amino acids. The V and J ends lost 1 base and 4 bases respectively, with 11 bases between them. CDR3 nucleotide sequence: TGTGCCAGCAGCCAAGTGGCATCCCCTTACAATGAGCAGTTCTTC. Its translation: CASSQVASPYNEQFF.

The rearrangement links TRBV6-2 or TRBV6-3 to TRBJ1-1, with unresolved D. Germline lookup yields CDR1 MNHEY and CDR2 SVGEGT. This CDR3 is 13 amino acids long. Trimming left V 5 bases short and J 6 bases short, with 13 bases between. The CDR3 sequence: CASSLIATSEAFF. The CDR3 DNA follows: TGTGCCAGCAGTCTGATAGCTACCTCTGAAGCTTTCTTT.

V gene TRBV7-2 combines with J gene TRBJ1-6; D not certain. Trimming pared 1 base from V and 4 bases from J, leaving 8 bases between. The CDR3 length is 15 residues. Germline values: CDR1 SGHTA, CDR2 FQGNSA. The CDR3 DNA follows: TGTGCCAGCAGCTTAGTTCCAGGTTATAATTCACCCCTCCACTTT. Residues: CASSLVPGYNSPLHF.

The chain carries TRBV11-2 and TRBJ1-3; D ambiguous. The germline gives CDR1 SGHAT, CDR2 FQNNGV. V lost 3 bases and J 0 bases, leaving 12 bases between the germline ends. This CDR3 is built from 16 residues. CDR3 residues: CASSLTGWGSGNTIYF. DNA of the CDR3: TGTGCCAGCAGCTTGACGGGGTGGGGCTCTGGAAACACCATATATTTT.

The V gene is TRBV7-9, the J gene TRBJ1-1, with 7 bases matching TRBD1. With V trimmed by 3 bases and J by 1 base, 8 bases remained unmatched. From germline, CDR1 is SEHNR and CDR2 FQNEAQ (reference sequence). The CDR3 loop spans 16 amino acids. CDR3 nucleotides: TGTGCCAGCAGCTTCCACCCGGGACAGAGGAACACTGAAGCTTTCTTT. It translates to CASSFHPGQRNTEAFF.

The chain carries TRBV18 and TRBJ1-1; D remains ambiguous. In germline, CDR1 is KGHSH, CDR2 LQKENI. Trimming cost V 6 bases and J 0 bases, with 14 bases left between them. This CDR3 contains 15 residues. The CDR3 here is CASSPADPMNTEAFF. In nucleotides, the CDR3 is TGTGCCAGCTCCCCCGCCGATCCTATGAACACTGAAGCTTTCTTT. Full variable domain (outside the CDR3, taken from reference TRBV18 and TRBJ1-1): NAGVMQNPRHLVRRRGQEARLRCSPMKGHSHVYWYRQLPEEGLKFMVYLQKENIIDESGMPKERFSAEFPKEGPSILRIQQVVRGDSAAYFCASSPADPMNTEAFFGQGTRLTVV.

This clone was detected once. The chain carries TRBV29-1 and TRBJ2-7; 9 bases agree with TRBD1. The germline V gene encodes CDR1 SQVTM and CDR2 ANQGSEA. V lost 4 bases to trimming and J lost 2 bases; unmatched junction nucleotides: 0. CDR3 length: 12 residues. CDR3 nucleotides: TGCAGCGTTGGACAGGGGGCCTACGAGCAGTACTTC. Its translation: CSVGQGAYEQYF.